This T cell receptor beta chain was captured in a study of blood T cell repertoires in COVID-19 (dated by TCRdb to the early 2020s). With respect to the entire study: Collaborator samples came from the United States, Italy and Spain and covered acute and convalescent phases of COVID-19. The material from the prospective study consisted of cDNA or gDNA derived from T cells, B-cell-depleted T cells, or PBMCs. Deeply sampled blood TCRbeta repertoires from subjects exposed to, actively infected with, or recovered from COVID-19 were included in the dataset. The repertoires were made available in a free public database intended to serve as a resource for research on the immune response to SARS-CoV-2. The samples were drawn from two sources: the first 160 participants of the ongoing ImmuneRACE study, and 1,254 subjects contributed by 6 global collaborators. A de-identified subject ID, COVID-19 status, age in years and sex were almost always included in the sample metadata. HLA class I and class II types, where available, came from metadata supplied by the sample provider rather than from assay-based typing. The paper as a whole reports these results and caveats: The quantity of clinical and demographic metadata differed by source and by participant and was supplied without curation.

Turning to this clone: Its specific antigen is unknown. One base away there is no much larger clone; base qualities are not given.

Sequences SGHVS (CDR1) and FQNEAQ (CDR2) are obtained from the germline V gene. From the cysteine through the phenylalanine, the CDR3 covers 12 amino acids. Only the CDR3 portion is preserved as DNA: 36 bases, with reading frame beginning at the first base. Cut back by 4 bases and 5 bases, the V and J ends lie 5 bases apart. Participants in the prospective study were enrolled through a virtual design, were aged roughly 18 to 90 years, and lived in 24 United States geographic areas. In the prospective study, participants were assigned to cohorts based on the clinical history participants reported in a screening survey and a study questionnaire. Mobile phlebotomists in the prospective study collected whole blood, serum and a nasopharyngeal or oropharyngeal swab from every participant. Participants in the prospective study had the option to provide additional blood draws and questionnaires over an approximately 2-month period. Before DNA extraction, blood samples from the prospective study were shipped at room temperature or frozen.

The immunoSEQ Assay, a bias-controlled multiplex PCR, was used to amplify TCRbeta CDR3 regions from genomic DNA. Per the source publication's procedure: Nucleated cell counts per sample were estimated from amplification of reference gene primers within the assay. To quantify the absolute abundance of each unique TCRbeta CDR3 rearrangement, sequence reads were collapsed and filtered. For each sample, productive Simpson clonality was calculated as the square root of Simpson's diversity index over productive rearrangements. TCRdb took this table from immuneACCESS and kept in-frame rearrangements with V and J called. Such tables lack part of the clones; where checked against another copy, unresolved V genes explain under half of the gap, and the rest is unexplained. That table furnishes V, J and clone size, whereas the DNA furnished D and trimming. The sample table records roughly 130,000 clones; 84% of these occur just once. 4.5% to 7% of the sample rests with the top ten.

Sample: PBMCs or T cells enriched from blood (not recorded which). The clonotype comes from a man aged 35 to 55 with acute COVID-19. This receptor chain uses TRBV7-8 and TRBJ2-2, with the D segment identity uncertain. The nucleotides are TGTGCCAGCAGCTACTCGACCGGGGAGCTGTTTTTT. Its protein product is CASSYSTGELFF. The full variable domain, completed from the reference TRBV7-8 and TRBJ2-2 proteins outside the CDR3, reads GAGVSQSPRYKVAKRGQDVALRCDPISGHVSLFWYQQALGQGPEFLTYFQNEAQLDKSGLPSDRFFAERPEGSVSTLKIQRTQQEDSAVYLCASSYSTGELFFGEGSRLTVL.